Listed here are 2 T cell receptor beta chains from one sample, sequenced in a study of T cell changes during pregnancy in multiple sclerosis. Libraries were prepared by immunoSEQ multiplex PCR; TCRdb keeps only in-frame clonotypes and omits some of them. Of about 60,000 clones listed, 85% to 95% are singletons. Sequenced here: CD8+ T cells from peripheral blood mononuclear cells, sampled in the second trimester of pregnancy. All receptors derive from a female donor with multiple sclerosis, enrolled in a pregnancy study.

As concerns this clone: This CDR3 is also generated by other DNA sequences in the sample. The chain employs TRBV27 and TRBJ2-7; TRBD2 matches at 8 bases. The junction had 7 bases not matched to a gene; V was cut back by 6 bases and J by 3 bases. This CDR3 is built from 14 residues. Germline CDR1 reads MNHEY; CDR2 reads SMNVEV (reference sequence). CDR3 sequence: CASSPGLAVYEQYF. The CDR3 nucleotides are TGTGCCAGCAGCCCCGGACTAGCTGTCTACGAGCAGTACTTC.

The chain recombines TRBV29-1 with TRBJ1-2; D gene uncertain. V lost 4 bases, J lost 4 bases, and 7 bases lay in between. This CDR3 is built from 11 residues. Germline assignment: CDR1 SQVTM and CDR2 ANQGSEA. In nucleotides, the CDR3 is TGCAGCGTTGCAGGCGTCTATGGCTACACCTTC. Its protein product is CSVAGVYGYTF.